These 22 T cell receptor beta chains were sequenced from one sample in a study of blood T cell repertoires in COVID-19. Method: immunoSEQ multiplex PCR; TCRdb's copy keeps in-frame clones and lacks some. The sample carries fewer than 250,000 clones, approximately 84% recorded once. Sequenced material: peripheral blood. The receptors come from a man aged 45-65 years with COVID-19, enrolled during active disease.

CDR3: CASSLGGGNEQYF. CDR3 coding DNA: TGTGCCAGCAGCCTTGGGGGGGGGAACGAGCAGTACTTC. This chain connects TRBV28 to TRBJ2-7; TRBD2 matches 7 bases. This CDR3 is built from 13 residues. V was clipped by 6 bases and J by 5 bases; unmatched bases: 7. Germline CDR1 and CDR2: MDHEN and SYDVKM. The complete variable domain, with remaining parts taken from reference TRBV28 and TRBJ2-7, reads DVKVTQSSRYLVKRTGEKVFLECVQDMDHENMFWYRQDPGLGLRLIYFSYDVKMKEKGDIPEGYSVSREKKERFSLILESASTNQTSMYLCASSLGGGNEQYFGPGTRLTVT.

V gene TRBV15 combines with J gene TRBJ1-1; D remains ambiguous. With 0 bases removed from V and 1 base from J, the gap between germline ends came to 9 bases. The CDR3 runs 15 residues. The germline V gene has CDR1 LNHNV and CDR2 YYDKDF (reference sequence). The CDR3 loop is CATSRDFTWNTEAFF. Here the CDR3 DNA reads TGTGCCACCAGCAGAGATTTCACTTGGAACACTGAAGCTTTCTTT. Variable domain in full (rest from reference TRBV15 and TRBJ1-1): DAMVIQNPRYQVTQFGKPVTLSCSQTLNHNVMYWYQQKSSQAPKLLFHYYDKDFNNEADTPDNFQSRRPNTSFCFLDIRSPGLGDTAMYLCATSRDFTWNTEAFFGQGTRLTVV.

This rearrangement joins TRBV30 to TRBJ2-1, with TRBD2 matching 10 bases. Trimming at V came to 0 bases and at J to 9 bases, leaving 2 bases not matched to a gene. The CDR3 contains 13 residues. CDR1 and CDR2 (germline): GTSNPN, SVGIG (reference sequence). The CDR3 here is CAWSVPSGGEQFF. DNA for the CDR3: TGTGCCTGGAGTGTACCTAGCGGGGGTGAGCAGTTCTTC.

V and J are TRBV10-1 and TRBJ2-7; 7 bases fit TRBD2. This CDR3 is 15 amino acids long. CDR1 and CDR2 from the germline V gene are WNHNN and SYGVQD (reference sequence). After removal of 2 bases from V and 6 bases from J, the junction contained 10 bases not matched to a gene. CDR3: CASSERRELDREQYF. CDR3 in DNA: TGCGCCAGCAGTGAGCGGCGGGAGCTCGATCGCGAGCAGTACTTC.

This chain uses TRBV29-1 with TRBJ1-1, with D unresolved. This CDR3 spans 11 amino acids. Between the trimmed V and J ends, which lost 7 bases and 1 base, there was a span of 7 bases. Looked up from germline, CDR1 is SQVTM and CDR2 is ANQGSEA. CDR3: CSDTENTEAFF. The DNA for the CDR3 is TGCAGCGACACCGAGAACACTGAAGCTTTCTTT.

This clone was observed a handful of times. The chain is built from TRBV20-1 and TRBJ2-7; possible D gene TRBD1, 6 bases. V gave up 3 bases and J gave up 6 bases, with 15 bases separating them. CDR3 length: 13 residues. Germline V gene lookup returns CDR1 DFQATT and CDR2 SNEGSKA (reference sequence). The CDR3 sequence: CSASGGRVGEQYF. The CDR3 DNA is TGCAGTGCTAGTGGGGGCAGGGTGGGCGAGCAGTACTTC.

This chain links TRBV30 with TRBJ2-1, with D unclear. The germline V gene encodes CDR1 GTSNPN and CDR2 SVGIG (reference sequence). Trimming pared 2 bases from V and 4 bases from J, leaving 6 bases between. The length of the CDR3 is 12 residues. The CDR3 region is CAWSPVYNEQFF. The CDR3 coding sequence is TGTGCCTGGAGTCCAGTTTACAATGAGCAGTTCTTC.

DNA for the CDR3: TGTGCCAGTAGTTTCAGGGATCGCAATCAGCCCCAGCATTTT. As protein: CASSFRDRNQPQHF. This chain connects TRBV19 to TRBJ1-5; TRBD1 might be the D (5 bases). V was pared by 5 bases and J by 2 bases, with 10 bases between. This CDR3 has 14 residues. The germline V gene has CDR1 LNHDA and CDR2 SQIVND (reference sequence).

The V call is TRBV23-1, the J call TRBJ1-2; 10 bases map to TRBD1. TRBV23-1 is identified as an open reading frame with a role that is uncertain. This CDR3 spans 15 amino acids. J lost 6 bases, V lost 8 bases, and 12 bases had no gene match. The CDR3: CASANAGQGDDGYTF. In DNA, the CDR3 is TGCGCCAGCGCTAACGCAGGACAGGGGGACGATGGCTACACCTTC.

The rearrangement joins TRBV3-1 (or the pseudogene TRBV3-2) to TRBJ1-2, with no clear D. V dropped 0 bases and J dropped 1 base, with 12 bases sitting between them. From germline, CDR1 is LGHDT and CDR2 YNNKEL (reference sequence). There are 16 residues in the CDR3. The CDR3 DNA reads as TGTGCCAGCAGCCAAGATTCAGGCCTCTTTAACTATGGCTACACCTTC. The encoded protein is CASSQDSGLFNYGYTF.

This chain joins TRBV9 and TRBJ2-3, with D perhaps TRBD2 (6 bases). From germline, CDR1 is SGDLS and CDR2 YYNGEE. The CDR3 runs to 13 residues. Trimming cost V 3 bases and J 3 bases, with 8 bases left between them. The CDR3 reads CASSAGRTDTQYF. CDR3 DNA: TGTGCCAGCAGCGCCGGGAGAACAGATACGCAGTATTTT.

This clone has more than one count but fewer than ten. This rearrangement joins TRBV2 to TRBJ1-4; 9 bases are a match to TRBD1. V shed 7 bases, J shed 8 bases, and the junction held 5 bases outside the gene matches. This CDR3 spans 13 amino acids. Germline V gives CDR1 SNHLY, CDR2 FYNNEI. CDR3 residues: CASMGQGKEKLFF. In DNA, the CDR3 is TGTGCCAGCATGGGACAGGGCAAAGAAAAACTGTTTTTT.

The V gene is TRBV20-1, the J gene TRBJ2-7; 8 bases align to TRBD2. Trimming took 3 bases from V and 2 from J; bases not matched to a gene: 6. This CDR3 has 14 residues. Germline V gene sequence: CDR1 DFQATT, CDR2 SNEGSKA (reference sequence). This chain's CDR3 is CSASTPGLAYEQYF. The CDR3 DNA is TGCAGTGCTAGTACCCCGGGACTAGCCTACGAGCAGTACTTC.

The gene calls are TRBV4-3 and TRBJ2-1; 8 nucleotides line up with TRBD2. CDR1 is LGHNA and CDR2 is YSLEER in the germline V gene. The CDR3 runs 16 residues. V was pared by 4 bases and J by 5 bases, with 10 bases of the junction left unmatched. The CDR3 sequence is CASSRVRSTSDNEQFF. The DNA of the CDR3 is TGCGCCAGCAGCCGCGTAAGATCGACTAGCGACAATGAGCAGTTCTTC.

V is TRBV9 and J is TRBJ2-3; 7 positions match TRBD2. CDR1 is SGDLS, CDR2 YYNGEE, per germline. The CDR3 spans 12 residues. V lost 4 bases and J lost 6; bases outside the gene matches: 2. The CDR3 sequence is CASSRRGDTQYF. The CDR3 bases are TGTGCCAGCAGCCGGCGGGGGGATACGCAGTATTTT.

The chain carries TRBV5-1 and TRBJ2-5, with TRBD2 matching 8 bases. J gave up 5 bases and V 4 bases, and 7 bases lay outside the gene matches. Per germline, CDR1 SGHRS and CDR2 YFSETQ. This CDR3 has 14 amino acids. The CDR3 here is CASSDTSGGETQYF. CDR3 DNA sequence: TGCGCCAGCAGCGATACTAGCGGCGGGGAGACCCAGTACTTC.

The V call is TRBV19, the J call TRBJ1-1, with D hard to call. Trimming took 5 bases from V and 6 from J, leaving 19 bases between them. The CDR3 runs to 15 residues. Germline V gives CDR1 LNHDA, CDR2 SQIVND (reference sequence). CDR3: CASSGVAHGVAEAFF. The CDR3 DNA reads as TGTGCCAGTAGTGGAGTGGCACACGGGGTCGCTGAAGCTTTCTTT.

The genes are TRBV4-1 and TRBJ2-3, with 12 bases identical to TRBD1. This CDR3 has 20 amino acids. In germline, CDR1 is MGHRA, CDR2 YSYEKL. V lost 0 bases, J lost 5 bases, and 15 bases stayed unmatched. CDR3 nucleotides: TGCGCCAGCAGCCAAGAATTTGGCGCGGCGGGACAGGGGGCTGAAGATACGCAGTATTTT. This gives the protein CASSQEFGAAGQGAEDTQYF.

The chain uses TRBV6-5 and TRBJ1-2; tentatively, D is TRBD1 (5 bases). The CDR3 sequence is 14 residues long. V was pared by 8 bases and J by 7 bases, with 20 bases between. Germline assignment: CDR1 MNHEY and CDR2 SVGAGI. CDR3 residues: CASHKAPGGGGYTF. The CDR3 bases are TGTGCCAGCCACAAAGCCCCGGGGGGTGGTGGCTACACCTTC.

The V and J genes are TRBV19 and TRBJ2-3; 7 nucleotides align to TRBD2. The CDR3 covers 17 residues. The V gene end was trimmed by 0 bases and the J gene end by 4 bases; junction bases not matched to a gene: 10. CDR1 and CDR2 (germline): LNHDA, SQIVND (reference sequence). The CDR3 region is CASSIEAAGATPDTQYF. In nucleotides, the CDR3 is TGTGCCAGTAGTATAGAGGCGGCGGGAGCCACACCAGATACGCAGTATTTT.

V is TRBV19 and J is TRBJ1-5; TRBD1 matches at 7 bases. There are 16 residues in the CDR3. In germline, CDR1 is LNHDA, CDR2 SQIVND (reference sequence). The V segment lost 5 bases and the J segment 6 bases; nucleotides outside the gene matches: 13. In nucleotides, the CDR3 is TGTGCCAGTAGTCTCTCCGGGACAGCCGTCGGTCAGCCCCAGCATTTT. Protein product: CASSLSGTAVGQPQHF.

The chain recombines TRBV28 with TRBJ1-5, with D unclear. This CDR3 comprises 18 residues. V lost 3 bases and J 0 bases, leaving 18 bases between the germline ends. Germline V CDR1 and CDR2: MDHEN, SYDVKM. The CDR3 nucleotides read TGTGCCAGCAGTTTGCCCCTGGCGGCAGTTCATAGCAATCAGCCCCAGCATTTT. It is translated as CASSLPLAAVHSNQPQHF.